The T cell receptor (beta chain) described here comes from a study of STAT5B mutations in CD4+ large granular lymphocyte leukemia. J was trimmed by 3 bases and V by 3 bases; bases with no gene match: 11. Germline CDR1 is KGHSH and CDR2 is LQKENI. The CDR3 is 17 residues long. Clones were read by immunoSEQ multiplex PCR, and TCRdb kept only the in-frame ones, dropping some. Of over 25,000 clones listed, around four fifths are singletons. This clone turned up a few times. Buffy coats from healthy blood donors served as controls. This chain connects TRBV18 to TRBJ2-5, with 9 bases fitting TRBD1. The clonotype comes from a human donor in good health. The sample comprised CD4+ T cells from blood buffy coats. Written as DNA, the CDR3 is TGTGCCAGCTCACCCCCGTCGGACAGGGGAATCAAAGAGACCCAGTACTTC. This gives the protein CASSPPSDRGIKETQYF.